The source of this TCR beta chain is a study of blood T cell repertoires in COVID-19. As for the study in general: Samples came from the United States, Italy and Spain, spanning acute and convalescent COVID-19. In each case, the material was cDNA or gDNA derived from T cells, B-cell-depleted T cells, or PBMCs.

In this sample, this clone is medium-sized. Patients at the Seattle site were enrolled during active infection and followed longitudinally. Per the original methods: The assay estimated nucleated cells by amplifying reference gene primers. Libraries were prepared by immunoSEQ multiplex PCR; TCRdb keeps only in-frame clonotypes and omits some of them. The D gene and trimming were derived from the DNA, and the V and J assignments and clone size from that table. Of some 210,000 clones detected, roughly nine tenths appear once; the ten largest clones hold 0.82%. The clonotype comes from a man between 60 and 75 years old with COVID-19, enrolled during active disease. The sample was peripheral blood.

The CDR3 loop is CASSMVGRATNQPQHF. DNA of the CDR3: TGTGCCAGTAGTATGGTTGGCAGGGCAACAAATCAGCCCCAGCATTTT. This chain joins TRBV19 and TRBJ1-5; D may be TRBD1 (5 bases). There are 16 residues in the CDR3. Trimming left V 3 bases short and J 4 bases short, with 16 bases between. CDR1 is LNHDA and CDR2 is SQIVND in the germline V gene (reference sequence).